This is a list of T cell receptor beta chains from one sample in a study of spatial heterogeneity in lung cancer. Using its own MiXCR run on the 5' RACE reads, TCRdb lists one record per CDR3 protein. The sample has about 78,000 distinct CDR3 sequences; about 8.5% are singletons. This specimen was PBMCs, taken at surgery. Every receptor here comes from a male donor with early-stage non-small cell lung cancer. The CDR3 runs from the conserved cysteine through the conserved F or W.

TRBV5-5,TRBJ1-4,CASSLALPGQGDEKLFF
TRBV7-2,TRBJ2-3,CASSLDGTALTDTQYF
TRBV2,TRBJ2-3,CASSGTGGTDTQYF
TRBV6-6,TRBJ1-1,CASSYVPASLGDTEAFF
TRBV27,TRBJ1-2,CASSPSQGEYSYGYTF
TRBV30,TRBJ2-5,CAWSSGWYQETQYF
TRBV7-9,TRBJ2-5,CASSATSGSETQYF
TRBV6-2/TRBV6-3,TRBJ2-1,CASSSSVASLGDEQFF
TRBV12-3/TRBV12-4,TRBJ1-1,CASSFAGTAGEAFF
TRBV5-1,TRBJ2-7,CASSQNPGQKDEQYF
TRBV15,TRBJ1-5,CATSRGAGDQPQHF
TRBV5-1,TRBJ2-5,CASSFGGETQYF
TRBV29-1,TRBJ1-1,CSVAGVNTEAFF
TRBV5-4,TRBJ2-3,CASSIGQQLAITDTQYF
TRBV7-9,TRBJ1-2,CASSLAGTGGYGYTF
TRBV6-2/TRBV6-3,TRBJ2-1,CASSYGAGAYNEQFF
TRBV6-2/TRBV6-3,TRBJ1-1,CASSSDRNTEAFF
TRBV2,TRBJ1-1,CASLTTGMNTEAFF
TRBV4-3,TRBJ1-4,CASSQDTGGADEKLFF
TRBV5-1,TRBJ2-1,CASSSGTVYNEQFF
TRBV20-1,TRBJ2-6,CSATGQGSSGANVLTF
TRBV6-2/TRBV6-3,TRBJ2-5,CASAEETQYF